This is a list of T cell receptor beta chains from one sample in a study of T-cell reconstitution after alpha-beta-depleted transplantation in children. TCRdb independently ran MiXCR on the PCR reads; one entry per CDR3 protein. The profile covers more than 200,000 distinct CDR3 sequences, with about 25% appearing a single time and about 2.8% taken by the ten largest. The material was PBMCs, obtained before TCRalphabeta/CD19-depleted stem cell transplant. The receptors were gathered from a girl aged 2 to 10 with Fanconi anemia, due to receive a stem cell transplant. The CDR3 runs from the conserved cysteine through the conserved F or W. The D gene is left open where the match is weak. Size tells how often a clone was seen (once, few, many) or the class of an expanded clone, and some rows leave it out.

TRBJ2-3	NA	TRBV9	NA	TGTGCCAGCAGCCCCAGTAGCGATACGCAGTATTTT	CASSPSSDTQYF
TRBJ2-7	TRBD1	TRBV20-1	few	TGCAGTGCAATGGGACAGGCCCGGCTGTTAAGCTCCTACGAGCAGTACTTC	CSAMGQARLLSSYEQYF
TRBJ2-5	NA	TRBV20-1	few	TGCAGTGCTCTGGGCGGGGTCCAACAAGAGACCCAGTACTTC	CSALGGVQQETQYF
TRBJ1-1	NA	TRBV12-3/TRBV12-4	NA	TGTGCCAGCAGTTTTTTTTTGCCCTGGAAGATGAACACTGAAGCTTTCTTT	CASSFFLPWKMNTEAFF
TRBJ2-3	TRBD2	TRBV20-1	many	TGCAGTGCTAGTAGCGGGAGGGCCCCAGATACGCAGTATTTT	CSASSGRAPDTQYF
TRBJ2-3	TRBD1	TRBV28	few	TGTGCCAGCAGTAAATCCATTGGACAGGCAGGGACAGATACGCAGTATTTT	CASSKSIGQAGTDTQYF
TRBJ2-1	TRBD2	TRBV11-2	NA	TGTGCCAGCAGCTTAGTTTTCTTGGCGGGAGGTTACAATGAGCAGTTCTTC	CASSLVFLAGGYNEQFF
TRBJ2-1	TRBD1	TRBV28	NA	TGTGCCAGCAGTTTAATTAAGGACAGGGAGTTCTTC	CASSLIKDREFF
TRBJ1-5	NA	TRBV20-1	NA	TGCAGTGCTAGCGGGCAGGCGATGTATCATCCCCAGCATTTT	CSASGQAMYHPQHF
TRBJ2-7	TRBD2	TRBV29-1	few	TGCAGCGTTGCCGTCGGGACTAGCGCCTCCTACGAGCAGTACTTC	CSVAVGTSASYEQYF
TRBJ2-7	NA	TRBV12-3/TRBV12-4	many	TGTGCCAGCAGTTTAAGCTGGGGGCAGTACTACGAGCAGTACTTC	CASSLSWGQYYEQYF
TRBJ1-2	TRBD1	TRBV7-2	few	TGTGCCAGCAGCGGACGACAGGGGGGCGGCTACACCTTC	CASSGRQGGGYTF
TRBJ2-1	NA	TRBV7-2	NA	TGTGCCAGCAGCTTAAGTCAGTTCTTC	CASSLSQFF
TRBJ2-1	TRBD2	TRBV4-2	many	TGTGCCAGCAGCCAAGCAAAGGCGGGAGGGCCTGGGAATGAGCAGTTCTTC	CASSQAKAGGPGNEQFF
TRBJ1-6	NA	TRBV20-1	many	TGCAGTGCTAGAGAGGGAGGGGCCCATAATTCACCCCTCCACTTT	CSAREGGAHNSPLHF
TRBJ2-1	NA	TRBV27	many	TGTGCCAGCAGTTTTGGTCCGGGATCAGGGTACAATGAGCAGTTCTTC	CASSFGPGSGYNEQFF
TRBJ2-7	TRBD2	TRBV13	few	TGTGCCAGCAGCGCAACTAGCGGGGGGCCTAACGAGCAGTACTTC	CASSATSGGPNEQYF
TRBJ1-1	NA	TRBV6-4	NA	TGTGCCAGCAGTAACACCCATGAAGCTTTCTTT	CASSNTHEAFF
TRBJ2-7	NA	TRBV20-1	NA	TGCAGTGCAATTCCTAGCGCAGCCTACGAGCAGTACTTC	CSAIPSAAYEQYF
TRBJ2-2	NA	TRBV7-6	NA	TGTGCCAGCAGCTTAGCTCCGGGGAGGACCGGGGAGCTGTTTTTT	CASSLAPGRTGELFF
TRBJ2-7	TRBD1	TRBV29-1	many	TGCAGCGTCTTCCCGGGACAGGGCGGGGAGCAGTACTTC	CSVFPGQGGEQYF
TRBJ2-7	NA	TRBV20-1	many	TGCAGTGCTAGAGACAGGCGGGGGCACTACGAGCAGTACTTC	CSARDRRGHYEQYF
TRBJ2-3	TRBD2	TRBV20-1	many	TGCAGTGCTAAGACTAGCGGGAGTGTTATCACAGATACGCAGTATTTT	CSAKTSGSVITDTQYF
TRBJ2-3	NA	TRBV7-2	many	TGTGCCAGCAGCTTAGGGGGGGTCGGAGATACGCAGTATTTT	CASSLGGVGDTQYF
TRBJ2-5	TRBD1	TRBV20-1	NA	TGCAGTGCTACTGGGGACGGGACAGGCCAAGAGACCCAGTACTTC	CSATGDGTGQETQYF
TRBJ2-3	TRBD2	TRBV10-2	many	TGCGCCAGCAGGGGACTAGCGGGACTCACAGATACGCAGTATTTT	CASRGLAGLTDTQYF
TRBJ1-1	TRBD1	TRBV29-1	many	TGCAGCGTTGTTACAGGGGGCGCGGTTGAAGCTTTCTTT	CSVVTGGAVEAFF
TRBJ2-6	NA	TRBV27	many	TGTGCCATCACCTCTACTGGGGCCAACGTCCTGACTTTC	CAITSTGANVLTF
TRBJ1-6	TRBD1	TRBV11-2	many	TGTGCCAGCAGCTACATAAGACAGGGAAGTATGACACCCCTCCACTTT	CASSYIRQGSMTPLHF
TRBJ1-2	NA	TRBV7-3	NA	TGTGCCAGCAGCCCCGCCAGCTTTAACTATGGCTACACCTTC	CASSPASFNYGYTF
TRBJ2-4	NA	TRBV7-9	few	TGTGCCAGCAGCTCATCGACTCTAAACATTCAGTACTTC	CASSSSTLNIQYF
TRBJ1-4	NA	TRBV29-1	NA	TGCAGCGTGGCCCGGGACGGGCGGGGCGAAAAACTGTTTTTT	CSVARDGRGEKLFF
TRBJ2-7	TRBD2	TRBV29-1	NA	TGCAGCGTTGAACGGGGGGTGGAGCAGTACTTC	CSVERGVEQYF
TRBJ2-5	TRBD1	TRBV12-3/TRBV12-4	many	TGTGCCAGCAGCTCTCAGGGGGTCAGCCAAGAGACCCAGTACTTC	CASSSQGVSQETQYF
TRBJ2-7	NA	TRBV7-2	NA	TGTGCCAGCAGCTTTTTACTAGAATTCGGCTACGAGCAGTACTTC	CASSFLLEFGYEQYF
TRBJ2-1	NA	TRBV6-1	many	TGTGCCAGCAGTGAATCCCTAGGGGCAGGTTACAATGAGCAGTTCTTC	CASSESLGAGYNEQFF
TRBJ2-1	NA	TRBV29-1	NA	TGCAGCGTTGCTGGTCAGGTTGCCTACAATGAGCAGTTCTTC	CSVAGQVAYNEQFF
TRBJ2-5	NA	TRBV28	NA	TGTGCCAGCAGTTCGACGTGGGGGGGCCGAGAGACCCAGTACTTC	CASSSTWGGRETQYF
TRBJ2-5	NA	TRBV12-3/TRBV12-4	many	TGTGCCAGCAGTACAGAAACGACTCAGTACTTC	CASSTETTQYF
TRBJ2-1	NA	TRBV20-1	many	TGCAGTGCTAGTAGCTGGCGGAACTACAATGAGCAGTTCTTC	CSASSWRNYNEQFF
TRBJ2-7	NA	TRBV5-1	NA	TGCGCCAGCAGCTCGTCGACAGGAACGACCTACGAGCAGTACTTC	CASSSSTGTTYEQYF
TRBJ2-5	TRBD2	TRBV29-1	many	TGCAGCGTAGCGGGACTAGCGGAACAAGAGACCCAGTACTTC	CSVAGLAEQETQYF
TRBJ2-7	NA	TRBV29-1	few	TGCAGCGTCCGGGACTCAGCCTACGAGCAGTACTTC	CSVRDSAYEQYF
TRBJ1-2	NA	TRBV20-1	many	TGCAGTGCCGATTATTCGAGGGGATACTATGGCTACACCTTC	CSADYSRGYYGYTF
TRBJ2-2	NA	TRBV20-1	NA	TGCAGTGCTATTAGCGACAACACCGGGGAGCTGTTTTTT	CSAISDNTGELFF
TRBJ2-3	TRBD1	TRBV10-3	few	TGTGCCATCAGCTGGACAGGGGGCACAGATACGCAGTATTTT	CAISWTGGTDTQYF
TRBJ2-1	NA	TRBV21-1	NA	TGTGCCAGCAGCAAAGATCGTATACTAGCGGGGGGGCTGAGCTCCTACAATGAGCAGTTCTTC	CASSKDRILAGGLSSYNEQFF
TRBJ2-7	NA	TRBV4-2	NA	TGTGCCAGCAGCCAAGAGAGCGCTTTCTACGAGCAGTACTTC	CASSQESAFYEQYF
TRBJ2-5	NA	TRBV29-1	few	TGCAGCGTTGGGGCAGTCAATCAAGAGACCCAGTACTTC	CSVGAVNQETQYF
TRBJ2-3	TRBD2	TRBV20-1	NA	TGCAGTGCTAGAGCCACTAGCGACCGCACAGATACGCAGTATTTT	CSARATSDRTDTQYF
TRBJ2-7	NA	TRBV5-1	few	TGCGCCAGCAGCTTGGGGAGGGGGTTCCCCTACGAGCAGTACTTC	CASSLGRGFPYEQYF